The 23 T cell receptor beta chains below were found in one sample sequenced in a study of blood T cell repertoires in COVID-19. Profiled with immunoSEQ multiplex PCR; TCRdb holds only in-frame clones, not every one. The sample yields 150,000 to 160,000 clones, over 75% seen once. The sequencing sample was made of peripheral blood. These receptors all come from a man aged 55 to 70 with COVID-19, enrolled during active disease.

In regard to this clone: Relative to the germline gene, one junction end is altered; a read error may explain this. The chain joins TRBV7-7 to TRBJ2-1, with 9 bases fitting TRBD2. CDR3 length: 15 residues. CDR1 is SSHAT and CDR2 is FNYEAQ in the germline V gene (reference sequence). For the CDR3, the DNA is TGTGCTAGCAGCTTATCTAGCGGGGCACACAATGAGCAGTTCTTC. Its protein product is CASSLSSGAHNEQFF.

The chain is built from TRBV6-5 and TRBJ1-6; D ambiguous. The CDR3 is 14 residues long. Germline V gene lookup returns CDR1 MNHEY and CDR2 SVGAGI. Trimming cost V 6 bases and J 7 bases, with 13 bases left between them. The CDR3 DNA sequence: TGTGCCAGCAGGGCCGGGGAGCAGAATTCACCCCTCCACTTT. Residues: CASRAGEQNSPLHF.

The CDR3 reads CASSPLPGLANYGYTF. The CDR3 DNA reads as TGTGCCAGCTCCCCCTTACCAGGATTAGCTAACTATGGCTACACCTTC. The V gene is TRBV18, the J gene TRBJ1-2; the D is unclear. The germline V and J ends were trimmed by 6 bases and 0 bases, with 17 bases remaining between them. The CDR3 covers 16 residues. CDR1 is KGHSH, CDR2 LQKENI, per germline.

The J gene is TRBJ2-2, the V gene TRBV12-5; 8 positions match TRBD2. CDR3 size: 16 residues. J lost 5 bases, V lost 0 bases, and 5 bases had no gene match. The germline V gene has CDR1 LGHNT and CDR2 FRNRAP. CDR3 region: CASGLVHREGTGELFF. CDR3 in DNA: TGTGCTAGTGGTTTGGTTCATCGGGAGGGGACCGGGGAGCTGTTTTTT.

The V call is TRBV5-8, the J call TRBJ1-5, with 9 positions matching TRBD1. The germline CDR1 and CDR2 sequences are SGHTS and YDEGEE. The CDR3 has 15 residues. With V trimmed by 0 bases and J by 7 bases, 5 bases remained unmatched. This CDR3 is CASSLEDRGGQPQHF. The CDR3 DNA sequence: TGTGCCAGCAGCTTGGAGGACAGGGGAGGACAGCCCCAGCATTTT.

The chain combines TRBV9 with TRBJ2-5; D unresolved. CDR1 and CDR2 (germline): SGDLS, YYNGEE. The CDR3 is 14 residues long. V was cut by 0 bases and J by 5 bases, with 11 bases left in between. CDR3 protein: CASSVGLTRETQYF. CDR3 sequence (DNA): TGTGCCAGCAGCGTAGGACTTACGAGGGAGACCCAGTACTTC.

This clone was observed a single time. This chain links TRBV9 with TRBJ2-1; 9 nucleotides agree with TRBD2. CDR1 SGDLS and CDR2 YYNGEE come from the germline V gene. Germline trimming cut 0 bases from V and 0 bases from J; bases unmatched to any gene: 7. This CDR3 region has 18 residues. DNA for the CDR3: TGTGCCAGCAGCGTAGCTTTGGGAGCGGGAGGCTCCTACAATGAGCAGTTCTTC. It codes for CASSVALGAGGSYNEQFF.

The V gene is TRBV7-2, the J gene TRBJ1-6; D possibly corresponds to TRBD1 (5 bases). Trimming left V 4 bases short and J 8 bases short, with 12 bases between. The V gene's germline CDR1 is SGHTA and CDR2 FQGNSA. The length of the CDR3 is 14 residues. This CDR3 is CASSSQGLHSPLHF. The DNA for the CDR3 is TGTGCCAGCAGCTCTCAGGGACTACATTCACCCCTCCACTTT.

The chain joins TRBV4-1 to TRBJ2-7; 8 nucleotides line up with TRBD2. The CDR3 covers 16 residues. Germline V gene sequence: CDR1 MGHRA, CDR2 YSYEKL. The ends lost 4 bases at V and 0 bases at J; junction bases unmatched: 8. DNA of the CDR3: TGCGCCAGCAGCCTCCTAGCAGCGGGGGCCTCCTACGAGCAGTACTTC. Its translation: CASSLLAAGASYEQYF.

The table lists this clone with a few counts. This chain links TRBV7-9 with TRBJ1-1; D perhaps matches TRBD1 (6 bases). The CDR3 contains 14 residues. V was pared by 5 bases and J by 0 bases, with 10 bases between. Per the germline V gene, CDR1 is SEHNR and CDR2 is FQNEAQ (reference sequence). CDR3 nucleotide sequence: TGTGCCAGCAGCCCGGGACATTTGAACACTGAAGCTTTCTTT. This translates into CASSPGHLNTEAFF.

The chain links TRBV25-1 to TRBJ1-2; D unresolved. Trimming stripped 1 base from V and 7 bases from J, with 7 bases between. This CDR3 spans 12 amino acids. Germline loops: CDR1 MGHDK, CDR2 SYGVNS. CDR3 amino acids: CASSEFRSGYTF. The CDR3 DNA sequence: TGTGCCAGCAGTGAATTCCGGTCTGGCTACACCTTC.

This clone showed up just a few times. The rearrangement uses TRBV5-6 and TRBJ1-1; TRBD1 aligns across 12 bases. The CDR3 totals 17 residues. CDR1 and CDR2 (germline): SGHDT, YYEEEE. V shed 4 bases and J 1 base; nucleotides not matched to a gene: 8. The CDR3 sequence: CASSGGTGGAGNTEAFF. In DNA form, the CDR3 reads TGTGCCAGCAGCGGAGGGACAGGGGGCGCGGGGAACACTGAAGCTTTCTTT.

CDR3 sequence (DNA): TGTGCCAGCAGTTTGAATCCCGGCACTGAAGCTTTCTTT. Translated: CASSLNPGTEAFF. The chain has TRBV12-3 or TRBV12-4 and TRBJ1-1, with D unclear. Trimming took 3 bases from V and 4 from J, leaving 9 bases between them. This CDR3 spans 13 amino acids.

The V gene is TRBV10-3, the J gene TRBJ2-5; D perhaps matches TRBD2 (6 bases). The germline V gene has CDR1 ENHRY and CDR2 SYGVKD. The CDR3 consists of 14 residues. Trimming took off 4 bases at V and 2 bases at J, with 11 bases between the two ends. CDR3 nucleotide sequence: TGTGCCATCAGTGTGGGGGGAACGCAAGAGACCCAGTACTTC. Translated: CAISVGGTQETQYF.

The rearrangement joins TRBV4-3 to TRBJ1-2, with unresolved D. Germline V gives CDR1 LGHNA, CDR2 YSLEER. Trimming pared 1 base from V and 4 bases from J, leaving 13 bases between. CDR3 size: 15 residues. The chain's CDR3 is CASSQGSAASYGYTF. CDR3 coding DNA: TGCGCCAGCAGCCAAGGTTCGGCGGCATCCTATGGCTACACCTTC.

The CDR3 loop reads CASSPKTGGNQPQHF. Here the CDR3 DNA reads TGTGCCAGCTCACCCAAGACAGGGGGCAATCAGCCCCAGCATTTT. The V call is TRBV18, the J call TRBJ1-5; 8 nucleotides line up with TRBD1. J gave up 2 bases and V 3 bases, and 3 bases lay outside the gene matches. The CDR3 contains 15 residues. Per the germline V gene, CDR1 is KGHSH and CDR2 is LQKENI.

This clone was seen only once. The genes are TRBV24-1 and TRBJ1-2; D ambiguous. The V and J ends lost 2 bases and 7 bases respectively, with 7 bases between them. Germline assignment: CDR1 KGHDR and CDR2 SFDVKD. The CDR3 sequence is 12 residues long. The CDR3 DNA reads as TGTGCCACCAGTGATTCGGGATTTGGCTACACCTTC. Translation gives CATSDSGFGYTF.

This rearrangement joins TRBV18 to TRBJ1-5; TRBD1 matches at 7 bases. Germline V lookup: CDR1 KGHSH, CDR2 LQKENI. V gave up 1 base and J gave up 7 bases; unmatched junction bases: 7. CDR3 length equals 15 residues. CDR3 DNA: TGTGCCAGCTCACCACAGGGGGCGAACGGCCAGCCCCAGCATTTT. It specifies CASSPQGANGQPQHF.

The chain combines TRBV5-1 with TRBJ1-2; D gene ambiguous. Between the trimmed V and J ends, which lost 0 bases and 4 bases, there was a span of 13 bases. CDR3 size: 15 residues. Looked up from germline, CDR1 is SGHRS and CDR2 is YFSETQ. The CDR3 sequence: CASSLASGVAYGYTF. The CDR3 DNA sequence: TGCGCCAGCAGCTTGGCCAGCGGGGTTGCCTATGGCTACACCTTC. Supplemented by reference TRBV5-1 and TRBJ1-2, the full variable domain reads KAGVTQTPRYLIKTRGQQVTLSCSPISGHRSVSWYQQTPGQGLQFLFEYFSETQRNKGNFPGRFSGRQFSNSRSEMNVSTLELGDSALYLCASSLASGVAYGYTFGSGTRLTVV.

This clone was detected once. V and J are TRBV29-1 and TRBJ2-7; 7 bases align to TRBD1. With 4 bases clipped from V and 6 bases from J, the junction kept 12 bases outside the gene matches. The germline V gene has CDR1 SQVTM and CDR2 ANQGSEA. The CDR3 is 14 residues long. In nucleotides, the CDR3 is TGCAGCGTTGCACCGGGACAGAACCGGGTCGAGCAGTACTTC. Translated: CSVAPGQNRVEQYF.

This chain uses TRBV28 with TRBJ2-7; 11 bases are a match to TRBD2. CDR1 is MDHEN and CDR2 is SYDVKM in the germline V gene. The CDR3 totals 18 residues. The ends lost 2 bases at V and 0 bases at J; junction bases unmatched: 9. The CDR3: CASSLNWPSGGTSYEQYF. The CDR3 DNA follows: TGTGCCAGCAGTTTAAATTGGCCTAGCGGGGGGACCTCCTACGAGCAGTACTTC.

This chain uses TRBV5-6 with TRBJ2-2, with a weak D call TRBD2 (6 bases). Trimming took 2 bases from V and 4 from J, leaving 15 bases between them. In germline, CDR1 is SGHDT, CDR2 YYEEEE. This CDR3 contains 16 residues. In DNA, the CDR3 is TGTGCCAGCAGCTTCTTCGGGGGTCGTACCACCGGGGAGCTGTTTTTT. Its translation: CASSFFGGRTTGELFF.

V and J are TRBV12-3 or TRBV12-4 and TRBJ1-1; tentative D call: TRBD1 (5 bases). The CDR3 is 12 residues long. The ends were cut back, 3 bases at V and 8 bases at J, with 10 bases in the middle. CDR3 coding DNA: TGTGCCAGCAGTTTTGCAGGGTTGGAAGCTTTCTTT. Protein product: CASSFAGLEAFF.